This T cell receptor beta chain was observed in a study of CD8 T cells in Susac syndrome. The CDR3 spans 13 residues. Trimming pared 6 bases from V and 2 bases from J, leaving 10 bases between. Germline V gene data show CDR1 as SNHLY and CDR2 as FYNNEI. Random hexamers served to reverse transcribe roughly 0.45 to 1 ug RNA. Via MiXCR, TCRdb re-called the immunoSEQ multiplex PCR reads, giving one row per CDR3 protein. The data hold 100,000 to 150,000 distinct CDR3 sequences, with about 94% observed a single time. The chain uses TRBV2 and TRBJ1-1, with D possibly matching TRBD1 (5 bases). The sample consisted of CD4+ T cells from PBMCs. The receptor was isolated from a human donor in good health. CDR3 DNA: TGTGCCAGCAGACGGGACGTCAACACTGAAGCTTTCTTT. As protein: CASRRDVNTEAFF.